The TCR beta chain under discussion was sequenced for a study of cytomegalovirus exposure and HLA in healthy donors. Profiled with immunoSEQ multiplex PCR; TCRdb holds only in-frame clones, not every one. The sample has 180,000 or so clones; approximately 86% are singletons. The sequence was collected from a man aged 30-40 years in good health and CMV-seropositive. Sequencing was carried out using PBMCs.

The CDR3 loop is CASSLVSVSSYNSPLHF. CDR3 in DNA: TGCGCCAGCAGCTTGGTATCCGTTAGCTCCTATAATTCACCCCTCCACTTT. V and J are TRBV5-1 and TRBJ1-6; D is ambiguous. Germline lookup yields CDR1 SGHRS and CDR2 YFSETQ. CDR3 length equals 17 residues. The germline V and J ends were trimmed by 0 bases and 0 bases, with 10 bases remaining between them.